These 12 T cell receptor beta chains were all obtained from the same sample, sequenced in a study of CD8 T cells in ankylosing spondylitis. Using its own MiXCR run on the 5' RACE reads, TCRdb lists one record per CDR3 protein. The sample includes about 330,000 distinct CDR3 sequences, less than 9.5% of them seen just once. Antigens for these TCRs are unknown. Overall study findings and caveats: One TCR beta motif, made up of eight or nine highly homologous variants, appeared characteristic of ankylosing spondylitis blood.

Sequencing was done on a sample of blood, either unsorted or a sorted T cell fraction (not recorded which). The receptors were gathered from a male donor with ankylosing spondylitis.

This clonotype has a handful of counts. The chain combines TRBV28 with TRBJ2-7; no firm D call. With 6 bases removed from V and 4 bases from J, the gap between germline ends came to 19 bases. Germline CDR1 and CDR2: MDHEN and SYDVKM. The CDR3 consists of 15 residues. CDR3 sequence: CASSTKTEHPYEQYF. The DNA of the CDR3 is TGTGCCAGCAGCACGAAGACGGAGCACCCGTACGAGCAGTACTTC.

This chain connects TRBV28 to TRBJ2-7; possibly TRBD2 for D (6 bases). The CDR3 runs to 13 residues. V lost 11 bases and J lost 1, with 15 bases in between. The V gene's germline CDR1 is MDHEN and CDR2 SYDVKM. The CDR3 sequence is CAASAGLSYEQYF. The CDR3 DNA reads TGTGCCGCGTCCGCGGGGTTGTCCTACGAGCAGTACTTC.

This chain links TRBV12-3 or TRBV12-4 with TRBJ2-7, with 8 bases identical to TRBD2. The junction had 6 bases not matched to a gene; V was cut back by 2 bases and J by 6 bases. CDR3 length: 14 amino acids. DNA of the CDR3: TGTGCCAGCAGTTTAAGAGGACTAGCTCCCGAGCAGTACTTC. Protein sequence: CASSLRGLAPEQYF.

This CDR3 is CASKQSDREIGEQYF. The CDR3 nucleotides are TGTGCCAGTAAACAATCGGACAGGGAGATCGGCGAGCAGTACTTC. V and J are TRBV28 and TRBJ2-7; 8 nucleotides match TRBD1. The CDR3 runs to 15 residues. Germline V lookup: CDR1 MDHEN, CDR2 SYDVKM. The V segment lost 9 bases and the J segment 6 bases; nucleotides outside the gene matches: 16.

In its sample, this clonotype was seen a few times. The rearrangement joins TRBV20-1 to TRBJ1-3; 7 positions match TRBD1. Per germline, CDR1 DFQATT and CDR2 SNEGSKA (reference sequence). V shed 7 bases and J 0 bases; nucleotides not matched to a gene: 6. There are 14 residues in the CDR3. DNA of the CDR3: TGCAGTGGAATCAGGGGGACCTCTGGAAACACCATATATTTT. As protein: CSGIRGTSGNTIYF.

This sequence joins TRBV3-1 and TRBJ2-7; 15 bases agree with TRBD2. This CDR3 comprises 16 residues. V lost 4 bases and J lost 4; bases outside the gene matches: 5. The germline V gene has CDR1 LGHDT and CDR2 YNNKEL (reference sequence). The CDR3 DNA follows: TGTGCCAGCAGCCGGACTAGCGGGAGGGCCTTGTACGAGCAGTACTTC. Amino acids: CASSRTSGRALYEQYF.

This clonotype was counted a few times. The chain employs TRBV24-1 and TRBJ1-5; D uncertain. Germline CDR1 KGHDR, CDR2 SFDVKD. The CDR3 length is 14 residues. Trimming took 5 bases from V and 0 from J, leaving 7 bases between them. CDR3 residues: CATSGGFSNQPQHF. As DNA, the CDR3 is TGTGCCACCAGTGGAGGGTTTAGCAATCAGCCCCAGCATTTT.

This clonotype was picked up a small number of times. The CDR3 coding sequence is TGCGCCAGCAGCCACCGGGACAATCCCCTCGACGAGCAGTACTTC. Translating it yields CASSHRDNPLDEQYF. This rearrangement joins TRBV4-3 to TRBJ2-7, with a tentative D call TRBD1 (6 bases). This CDR3 region has 15 residues. Trimming removed 3 bases at V and 5 bases at J, with 17 bases between. Germline assignment: CDR1 LGHNA and CDR2 YSLEER.

This clonotype was recorded a few times. The chain carries TRBV5-5 and TRBJ2-3; TRBD1 matches at 8 bases. The V gene's germline CDR1 is SGHKS and CDR2 YYEKEE (reference sequence). The CDR3 is 14 residues long. The trim removed 4 bases at V and 5 bases at J, leaving 6 bases unmatched. The CDR3 is CASSQNRGKDTQYF. The CDR3 nucleotides read TGTGCCAGCAGCCAGAACAGGGGGAAAGATACGCAGTATTTT.

This clonotype came up many times. The rearrangement uses TRBV20-1 and TRBJ2-7, with D maybe TRBD2 (6 bases). The CDR3 runs 12 residues. Between the trimmed V and J ends, which lost 0 bases and 6 bases, there was a span of 9 bases. The germline V gene encodes CDR1 DFQATT and CDR2 SNEGSKA (reference sequence). This CDR3 is CSARDASAEQYF. CDR3 DNA: TGCAGTGCTAGAGATGCTAGCGCCGAGCAGTACTTC.

A few counts support this clonotype. The V and J genes are TRBV5-1 and TRBJ2-5; D not resolved. The CDR3 contains 16 residues. V was trimmed by 4 bases and J by 1 base, leaving 17 bases between them. CDR1 is SGHRS, CDR2 YFSETQ, per germline. For the CDR3, the DNA is TGCGCCAGCAGCCTGACCGTCTTAGCCAGCCAAGAGACCCAGTACTTC. The encoded protein is CASSLTVLASQETQYF. The full variable domain, its missing parts supplied by reference TRBV5-1 and TRBJ2-5, is KAGVTQTPRYLIKTRGQQVTLSCSPISGHRSVSWYQQTPGQGLQFLFEYFSETQRNKGNFPGRFSGRQFSNSRSEMNVSTLELGDSALYLCASSLTVLASQETQYFGPGTRLLVL.

Only a few counts were recorded for this clonotype. This chain joins TRBV5-1 and TRBJ2-1, with a weak D call TRBD2 (6 bases). This CDR3 is built from 15 residues. The V and J ends lost 4 bases and 10 bases respectively, with 21 bases between them. Germline lookup yields CDR1 SGHRS and CDR2 YFSETQ. CDR3 sequence reads: CASSLRPTEGSEQFF. CDR3 DNA sequence: TGCGCCAGCAGCCTGCGTCCGACGGAGGGATCCGAGCAGTTCTTC.